This T cell receptor beta chain was profiled in a study of Ad26.COV2.S vaccination and SARS-CoV-2 variants. Profiled with immunoSEQ multiplex PCR; TCRdb holds only in-frame clones, not every one. The sample contains roughly 380,000 clones, around 83% of which appear only once. Regarding treatment: around 19 received Ad26.COV2.S at low or high dose, single or two shots; roughly 5 received placebo; per-sample allocation not given. Collection of the samples took place on day 63 after the first injection of vaccine or placebo. The material sequenced was peripheral blood, taken in a trial of Ad26.COV2.S vaccine versus placebo. The clonotype was recovered from a person between 18 and 65 years old who received the Ad26.COV2.S COVID-19 vaccine or a placebo.

CDR3 in amino acids: CASSSPAGVNTGELFF. The CDR3 region has the DNA TGTGCCAGCAGCTCCCCCGCGGGAGTTAACACCGGGGAGCTGTTTTTT. The V and J genes are TRBV11-2 and TRBJ2-2, with TRBD2 matching over 7 bases. V shed 4 bases and J 2 bases; nucleotides not matched to a gene: 7. The CDR3 consists of 16 residues. Germline V gene sequence: CDR1 SGHAT, CDR2 FQNNGV.